Listed below are T cell receptor beta chains from one sample, sequenced in a study of blood T cell repertoires in COVID-19. Clones were read by immunoSEQ multiplex PCR, and TCRdb kept only the in-frame ones, dropping some. In the table there are about 23,000 clones, around 94% of which are singletons. Sequenced input: peripheral blood. Receptor source: a woman aged 45 to 65 with active COVID-19. Both conserved end residues are part of each CDR3. Fields, in order: V gene, clone size, D gene, J gene, CDR3 DNA, CDR3 protein. A D gene is named only where the DNA matches it firmly. Size is stated for part of the rows, as once, few or many counts, or as a class when the clone is expanded.

TRBV10-1,NA,TRBD2,TRBJ2-1,TGCGCCAGCAGTGAGTCTAGGGGACTAGCGGGGGTCAATGAGCAGTTCTTC,CASSESRGLAGVNEQFF
TRBV7-3,NA,TRBD2,TRBJ2-1,TGTGCCAGCAGCGCCCAAGGGCCCATGGAGGTAGCGGGGGCGGGTGAGCAGTTCTTC,CASSAQGPMEVAGAGEQFF
TRBV6-6,NA,NA,TRBJ2-6,TGTGCCAGCAACCGAGAGACTGGGGCCAACGTCCTGACTTTC,CASNRETGANVLTF
TRBV6-6,NA,TRBD1,TRBJ2-7,TGTGCCAGCAGGCCGGGACAGGGACACTACGAGCAGTACTTC,CASRPGQGHYEQYF
TRBV7-6,NA,TRBD2,TRBJ2-3,TGTGCCAGCAGCTTAGCCGGGAGGGCCGGGGAGGACCAGTATTTT,CASSLAGRAGEDQYF
TRBV5-1,NA,NA,TRBJ2-5,TGCGCCAGCAGCTTGGAGGGGGGGATGGAGACCCAGTACTTC,CASSLEGGMETQYF
TRBV20-1,once,TRBD1,TRBJ2-7,TGCAGTGCTAGTCGGGGTAAAACCGGGACAGGGGGGAGCGAGCAGTACTTC,CSASRGKTGTGGSEQYF
TRBV7-9,NA,NA,TRBJ2-1,TGTGCCAGCAGCTTGGTGGACTCCCCGAGGCGTGAGCAGTTCTTC,CASSLVDSPRREQFF
TRBV28,NA,NA,TRBJ1-6,TGTGCCAGCAGTTTTCTACAGAATAATTCACCCCTCCACTTT,CASSFLQNNSPLHF
TRBV3-1/TRBV3-2,once,TRBD1,TRBJ2-7,TGTGCCAGCAGCCCTCGGGACAGGGGGCCCTCCTACGAGCAGTACTTC,CASSPRDRGPSYEQYF
TRBV4-1,NA,NA,TRBJ1-5,TGCGCCAGCAGTGGAGGGATCAATCAGCCCCAGCATTTT,CASSGGINQPQHF
TRBV7-8,NA,NA,TRBJ1-1,TGTGCCAGCAGCCTAAGAGGGGGATTGGCCACTGAAGCTTTCTTT,CASSLRGGLATEAFF
TRBV5-1,NA,NA,TRBJ1-3,TGCGCCAGCAAAGCCCAAGGACTCAACGGAAACACCATATATTTT,CASKAQGLNGNTIYF
TRBV5-1,NA,NA,TRBJ2-7,TGCGCCAGCAGCTCCCTGGGACACCCGATTTCCTACGAGCAGTACTTC,CASSSLGHPISYEQYF
TRBV7-8,NA,NA,TRBJ1-6,TGTGCCAGCAGCTCCCCATATGGCCGGGGTTGGGATTCACCCCTCCACTTT,CASSSPYGRGWDSPLHF
TRBV19,NA,NA,TRBJ1-2,TGTGCCAGTAGTATAAACAGGGTCTCTATGGGTGGCTACACCTTC,CASSINRVSMGGYTF
TRBV28,once,NA,TRBJ1-1,TGTGCCAGCAGTTGGGAGAGTCGGAACACTGAAGCTTTCTTT,CASSWESRNTEAFF
TRBV5-5,NA,TRBD1,TRBJ2-7,TGTGCCAGCAGCTCCTTCCCGGGACAGGGCTACGAGCAGTACTTC,CASSSFPGQGYEQYF
TRBV18,NA,NA,TRBJ1-1,TGTGCCAGCTCACCGCGAGGGGGACAAGAAAACACTGAAGCTTTCTTT,CASSPRGGQENTEAFF
TRBV3-1/TRBV3-2,NA,TRBD2,TRBJ2-1,TGTGCCAGCAGCCCACGAGCGGGAAGCAATGAGCAGTTCTTC,CASSPRAGSNEQFF
TRBV19,NA,NA,TRBJ1-2,TGTGCCAGTAGTGAACAGGGAAAACGCAACACCTTC,CASSEQGKRNTF
TRBV12-5,NA,TRBD1,TRBJ1-6,TGTGCTAGTGGGCAAAAAAAGGACAGGCCAAGCTCCTATAATTCACCCCTCCACTTT,CASGQKKDRPSSYNSPLHF
TRBV7-2,NA,TRBD2,TRBJ2-1,TGTGCCAGCAGCGTTAGCCGGGGGTGGACTAGCGGGATCAATGAGCAGTTCTTC,CASSVSRGWTSGINEQFF
TRBV10-3,NA,TRBD2,TRBJ2-7,TGTGCCATCAGTGGGACTAGTGGCTACGAGCAGTACTTC,CAISGTSGYEQYF
TRBV5-4,NA,NA,TRBJ1-2,TGTGCCAGCAGCCTTCGAACAGCTCCTAACTATGGCTACACCTTC,CASSLRTAPNYGYTF